This is a list of T cell receptor beta chains from one sample in a study of T cells in Graves' hyperthyroidism and ophthalmopathy. TCRdb reprocessed the multiplex PCR reads with MiXCR, giving one entry per CDR3 protein. Among a few hundred thousand distinct CDR3 sequences listed, about half were seen once. Sequenced sample: peripheral blood or thyroid tissue (not recorded which). These receptors originate from a woman aged 18-35 years with Graves' hyperthyroidism. Both conserved end residues are part of each CDR3. A D gene is named only where the DNA matches it firmly. Clone size appears in some rows only: once, few, many, or a class for an expanded clone.

>TRBJ1-4|few|TRBV30|.
TGTGCCTGGAGTCTAGGTTTTGAAAAACTGTTTTTT
CAWSLGFEKLFF
>TRBJ1-4|.|TRBV7-9|.
TGTGCCAGCAGCGGCCAGGGAAGCGAAAAACTGTTTTTT
CASSGQGSEKLFF
>TRBJ1-5|.|TRBV6-5|TRBD1
TGTGCCAGCAGCAAAGGGACAGGCAGATACAATCAGCCCCAGCATTTT
CASSKGTGRYNQPQHF
>TRBJ1-4|many|TRBV20-1|.
TGCAGTGCTGCCGGGGGTGAAAAACTGTTTTTT
CSAAGGEKLFF
>TRBJ1-1|.|TRBV20-1|.
TGCAGTGCTAGAGAGTGGGCTAGCACTGAAGCTTTCTTT
CSAREWASTEAFF
>TRBJ1-3|many|TRBV29-1|.
TGCAGCGTTGAAAGAAACTCTGGAAACACCATATATTTT
CSVERNSGNTIYF
>TRBJ1-5|.|TRBV7-9|.
TGTGCCAGCACCCGGGGCTTACAGTGGTACAATGAGCCCCAGCATTTT
CASTRGLQWYNEPQHF
>TRBJ1-4|.|TRBV7-2|.
TGTGCCAGCAGCCTGGATCTGGGAGACAATGAAAAACTGTTTTTT
CASSLDLGDNEKLFF
>TRBJ2-2|.|TRBV5-4|TRBD2
TGTGCCAGCTTCGCCACTAGCGGGAGACAAACCGGGGAGCTGTTTTTT
CASFATSGRQTGELFF
>TRBJ2-5|once|TRBV29-1|.
TGCACCCGATCGGGAGAGACCCAGTACTTC
CTRSGETQYF
>TRBJ1-1|.|TRBV11-2|.
TGTGCCAGCAGCTTCGACAGGCTTTGGACTGAAGCTTTCTTT
CASSFDRLWTEAFF
>TRBJ1-5|many|TRBV12-3/TRBV12-4|TRBD1
TGTGCCAGCGGCTACAGGGGTAATCAGCCCCAGCATTTT
CASGYRGNQPQHF
>TRBJ1-1|many|TRBV6-5|TRBD1
TGTGCCACCGTTCCCCCAGGGGGCACTGAAGCTTTCTTT
CATVPPGGTEAFF
>TRBJ2-3|.|TRBV2|.
TGTGCCAGCAGTGAACTGCGGGGCACAGATACGCAGTATTTT
CASSELRGTDTQYF
>TRBJ2-5|.|TRBV7-2|.
TGTGCCAGCAGCTTAGGGACCTTATACCAAGAGACCCAGTACTTC
CASSLGTLYQETQYF
>TRBJ2-1|.|TRBV12-5|.
TGTGCTAGTGGTCCGGCCACCGGGGAGAGGTTCTTC
CASGPATGERFF
>TRBJ2-7|once|TRBV5-1|TRBD2
TGCGCCACTACTAGCGGGCCTACCTACGAGCAGTACTTC
CATTSGPTYEQYF
>TRBJ1-1|many|TRBV7-2|.
TGTGCCAGCAGCTTCAGAGACGCGAACACTGAAGCTTTCTTT
CASSFRDANTEAFF
>TRBJ1-1|many|TRBV20-1|.
TGCAGTGGGACAGAACCTTCGGGCACTGAAGCTTTCTTT
CSGTEPSGTEAFF
>TRBJ2-3|.|TRBV10-2|TRBD2
TGCGCCACCCTAGCGGGAGAGGCAGATACGCAGTATTTT
CATLAGEADTQYF
>TRBJ1-2|.|TRBV29-1|.
TGCAGCGTTGAAGGGGACTATGGCTACACCTTC
CSVEGDYGYTF
>TRBJ2-2|.|TRBV19|TRBD2
TGTGCCAGTATTGGGCAGGAGATTAGCGGGGTCTCGATCGGGGAGCTGTTTTTT
CASIGQEISGVSIGELFF